This TCR beta chain comes out of a study of blood T cell repertoires in COVID-19. Germline V gene lookup returns CDR1 WSHSY and CDR2 SAAADI. The V and J ends lost 6 bases and 3 bases, in that order; junction bases with no gene match: 15. The CDR3 sequence is 17 residues long. All enrollees were roughly 18 to 89 years old and from some 24 US areas. Two negative PCRs, clearance, or symptom resolution had been documented for recovered Cohort 3 donors. Sequencing was performed with immunoSEQ multiplex PCR; in TCRdb, only in-frame clones are kept and a portion is missing. The sample lists fewer than 250,000 clones, roughly four fifths occurring once.

The clonotype comes from a man between 60 and 75 years old who had recovered from COVID-19. The sample comprised PBMCs or T cells enriched from blood (not recorded which). J is TRBJ2-3 and V is TRBV10-2, with 7 positions matching TRBD1. CDR3 bases: TGCGCCAGCAGGGCACTGACGACAGGGTTAGCTACAGATACGCAGTATTTT. Protein: CASRALTTGLATDTQYF.